This T cell receptor (beta chain) was identified during a study of regulatory T cells in long-lasting Graves disease. This clonotype was seen at least ten times. Time point of the sample: newly diagnosed GD, antithyroid drugs for less than 3 months. Construction of the TCR library relied on RNA isolated from PBMCs. The CDR3 is made up of 12 amino acids. The V gene lost 0 bases and the J gene lost 6 bases, with 7 bases spanning the gap. In germline, CDR1 is GTSNPN, CDR2 SVGIG (reference sequence). Arm-PCR of CDR3 regions and iRepertoire HTBI primers were the basis on which TCR beta libraries were built. TCRdb independently ran MiXCR on the multiplex PCR reads; one entry per CDR3 protein. The sample records approximately 470,000 distinct CDR3 sequences, roughly 15% being singletons. The sample also formed part of further work on T cells in Graves' hyperthyroidism and ophthalmopathy.

V gene TRBV30 combines with J gene TRBJ2-3; no clear D. This material consisted of peripheral blood mononuclear cells (PBMCs), taken at new diagnosis, from a patient treated with antithyroid drugs. The TCR sequence derives from a man in his forties with Graves disease. The CDR3 protein is CAWSVGRDTQYF. CDR3 coding DNA: TGTGCCTGGAGTGTAGGTAGGGATACGCAGTATTTT.